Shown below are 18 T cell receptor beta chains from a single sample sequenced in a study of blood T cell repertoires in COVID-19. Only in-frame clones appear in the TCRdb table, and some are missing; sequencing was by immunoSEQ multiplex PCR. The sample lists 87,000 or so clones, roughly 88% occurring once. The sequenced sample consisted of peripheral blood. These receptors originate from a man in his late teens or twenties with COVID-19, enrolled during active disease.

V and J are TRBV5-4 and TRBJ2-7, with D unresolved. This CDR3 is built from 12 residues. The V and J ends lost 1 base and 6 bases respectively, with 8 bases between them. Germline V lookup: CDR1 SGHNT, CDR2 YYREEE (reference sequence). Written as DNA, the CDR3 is TGTGCCAGCAGCTTGACCGGTTCCGAGCAGTACTTC. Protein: CASSLTGSEQYF.

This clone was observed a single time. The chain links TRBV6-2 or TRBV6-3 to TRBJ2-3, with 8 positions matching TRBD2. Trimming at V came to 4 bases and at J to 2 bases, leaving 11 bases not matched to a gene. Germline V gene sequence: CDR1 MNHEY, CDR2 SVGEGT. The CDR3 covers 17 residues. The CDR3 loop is CASSSRVRGRLTDTQYF. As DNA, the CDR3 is TGTGCCAGCAGTTCCCGGGTTCGCGGGAGGCTCACAGATACGCAGTATTTT.

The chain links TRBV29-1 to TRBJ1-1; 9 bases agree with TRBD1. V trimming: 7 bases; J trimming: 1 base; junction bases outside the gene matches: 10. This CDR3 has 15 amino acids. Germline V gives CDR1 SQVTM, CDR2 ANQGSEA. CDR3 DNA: TGCAGCGGGTCAGGGACAGGGAGTGGGAACACTGAAGCTTTCTTT. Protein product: CSGSGTGSGNTEAFF.

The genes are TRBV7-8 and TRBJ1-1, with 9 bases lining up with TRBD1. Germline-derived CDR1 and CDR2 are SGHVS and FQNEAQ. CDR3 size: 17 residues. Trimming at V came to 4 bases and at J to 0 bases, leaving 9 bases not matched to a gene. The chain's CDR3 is CASSSKQGARMNTEAFF. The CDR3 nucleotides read TGTGCCAGCAGCTCGAAACAGGGGGCGAGGATGAACACTGAAGCTTTCTTT.

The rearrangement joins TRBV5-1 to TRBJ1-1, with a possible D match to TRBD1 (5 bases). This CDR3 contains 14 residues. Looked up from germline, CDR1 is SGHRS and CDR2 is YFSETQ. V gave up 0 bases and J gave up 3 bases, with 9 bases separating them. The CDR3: CASSLAREDTEAFF. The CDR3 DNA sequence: TGCGCCAGCAGCTTGGCCAGGGAGGACACTGAAGCTTTCTTT. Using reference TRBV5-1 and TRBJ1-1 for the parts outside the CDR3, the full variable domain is KAGVTQTPRYLIKTRGQQVTLSCSPISGHRSVSWYQQTPGQGLQFLFEYFSETQRNKGNFPGRFSGRQFSNSRSEMNVSTLELGDSALYLCASSLAREDTEAFFGQGTRLTVV.

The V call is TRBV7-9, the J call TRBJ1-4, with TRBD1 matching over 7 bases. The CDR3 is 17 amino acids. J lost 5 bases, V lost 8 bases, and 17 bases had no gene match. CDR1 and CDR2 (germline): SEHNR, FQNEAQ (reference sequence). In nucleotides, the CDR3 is TGTGCCAGCCGTTCGGGGAAGTTCCGGGACAGAAATGAAAAACTGTTTTTT. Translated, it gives CASRSGKFRDRNEKLFF.

The CDR3, as DNA: TGTGCCAGCAGCCCGAAGTCTAACTCCTACGAGCAGTACTTC. It specifies CASSPKSNSYEQYF. The V and J genes are TRBV13 and TRBJ2-7; D is uncertain. Germline V gene sequence: CDR1 PRHDT, CDR2 FYEKMQ (reference sequence). CDR3 length equals 14 residues. Deletions cut 5 bases from V and 0 bases from J, with 11 bases between.

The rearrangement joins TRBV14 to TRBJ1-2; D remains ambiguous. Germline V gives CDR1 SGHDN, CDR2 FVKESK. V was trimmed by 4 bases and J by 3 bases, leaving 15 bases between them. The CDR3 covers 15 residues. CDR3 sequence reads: CASSPLLGGDYGYTF. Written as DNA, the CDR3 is TGTGCCAGCAGCCCCCTATTGGGAGGAGACTATGGCTACACCTTC.

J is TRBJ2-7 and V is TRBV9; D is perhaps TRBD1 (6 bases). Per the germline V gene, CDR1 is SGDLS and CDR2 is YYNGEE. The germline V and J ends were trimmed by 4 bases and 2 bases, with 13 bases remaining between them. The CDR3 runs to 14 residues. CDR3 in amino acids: CASSPGTHTYEQYF. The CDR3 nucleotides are TGTGCCAGCAGCCCCGGGACACACACCTACGAGCAGTACTTC.

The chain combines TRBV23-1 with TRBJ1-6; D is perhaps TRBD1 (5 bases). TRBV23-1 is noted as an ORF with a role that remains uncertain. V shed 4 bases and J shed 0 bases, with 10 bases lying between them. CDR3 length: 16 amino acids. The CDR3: CASSRDGSSYNSPLHF. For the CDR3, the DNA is TGCGCCAGCAGTCGGGACGGGAGCTCCTATAATTCACCCCTCCACTTT.

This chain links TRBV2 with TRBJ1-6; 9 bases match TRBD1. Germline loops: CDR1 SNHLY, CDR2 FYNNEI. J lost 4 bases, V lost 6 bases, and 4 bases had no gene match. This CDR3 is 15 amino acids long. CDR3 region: CASSGTGNYNSPLHF. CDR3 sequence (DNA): TGTGCCAGCAGCGGGACAGGGAATTATAATTCACCCCTCCACTTT.

CDR3 region: CASSSTGGGDTQYF. CDR3 DNA sequence: TGTGCCAGCAGTTCCACAGGGGGGGGAGATACGCAGTATTTT. This sequence joins TRBV28 and TRBJ2-3, with D possibly matching TRBD1 (8 bases). This CDR3 spans 14 amino acids. The germline V and J ends were trimmed by 4 bases and 5 bases, with 13 bases remaining between them. Germline V gene lookup returns CDR1 MDHEN and CDR2 SYDVKM. Complete variable domain (other parts from reference TRBV28 and TRBJ2-3): DVKVTQSSRYLVKRTGEKVFLECVQDMDHENMFWYRQDPGLGLRLIYFSYDVKMKEKGDIPEGYSVSREKKERFSLILESASTNQTSMYLCASSSTGGGDTQYFGPGTRLTVL.

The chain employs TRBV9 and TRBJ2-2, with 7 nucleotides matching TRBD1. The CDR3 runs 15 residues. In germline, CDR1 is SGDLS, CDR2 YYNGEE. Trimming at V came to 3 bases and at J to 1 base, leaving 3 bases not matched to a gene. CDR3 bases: TGTGCCAGCAGCGGGGGGACAGTGAACACCGGGGAGCTGTTTTTT. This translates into CASSGGTVNTGELFF.

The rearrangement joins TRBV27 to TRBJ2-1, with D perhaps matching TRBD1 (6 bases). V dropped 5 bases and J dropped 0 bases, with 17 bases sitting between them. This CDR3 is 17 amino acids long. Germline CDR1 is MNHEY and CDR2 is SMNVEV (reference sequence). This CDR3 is CASSPLQGRSSYNEQFF. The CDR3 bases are TGTGCCAGCAGTCCGTTACAGGGACGGAGCTCCTACAATGAGCAGTTCTTC.

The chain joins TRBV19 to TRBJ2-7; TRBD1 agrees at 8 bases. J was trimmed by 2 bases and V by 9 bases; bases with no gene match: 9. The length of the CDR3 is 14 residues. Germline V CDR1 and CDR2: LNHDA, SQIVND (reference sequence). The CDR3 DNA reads TGTGCCAGCAGACCCCAGGGGGCCCCCTACGAGCAGTACTTC. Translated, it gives CASRPQGAPYEQYF.

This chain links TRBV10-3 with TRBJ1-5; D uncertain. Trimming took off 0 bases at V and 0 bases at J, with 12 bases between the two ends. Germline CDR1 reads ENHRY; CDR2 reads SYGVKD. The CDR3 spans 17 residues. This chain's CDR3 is CAISESAERNSNQPQHF. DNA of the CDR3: TGTGCCATCAGTGAGTCGGCGGAGCGGAATAGCAATCAGCCCCAGCATTTT.

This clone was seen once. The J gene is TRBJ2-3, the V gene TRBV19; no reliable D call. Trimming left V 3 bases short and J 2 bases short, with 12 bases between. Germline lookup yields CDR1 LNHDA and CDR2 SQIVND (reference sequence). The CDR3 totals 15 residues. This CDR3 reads CASSITRAYTDTQYF. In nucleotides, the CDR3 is TGTGCCAGTAGTATTACCAGAGCGTACACAGATACGCAGTATTTT.

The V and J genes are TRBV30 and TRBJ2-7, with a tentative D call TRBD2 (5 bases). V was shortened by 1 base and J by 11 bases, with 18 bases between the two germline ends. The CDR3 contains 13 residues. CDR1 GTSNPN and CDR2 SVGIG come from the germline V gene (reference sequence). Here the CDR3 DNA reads TGTGCCTGGAGTGAGACTGGGAGAGCTGTGGAGTACTTC. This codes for CAWSETGRAVEYF.